This T cell receptor (beta chain) was sequenced during a study of yellow fever vaccine responses in identical twins. Regarding the study as a whole: A vaccine T cell response that seemed partly convergent and partly personalized was reported in twins.

TCRdb independently ran MiXCR on the RT-PCR reads; one entry per CDR3 protein. Of approximately 33,000 distinct CDR3 sequences detected, about three fifths appear once; the ten largest clones hold around 5%. Germline V CDR1 and CDR2: SGHTA, FQGTGA. The CDR3 runs to 15 residues. The V end lost 5 bases, the J end lost 5 bases, and 18 bases lay between the germline ends. Points on this clonotype: The target antigen is unknown.

The sequencing here drew on T cells from blood (PBMCs), unsorted or a sorted subset (not recorded which), taken before or after yellow fever vaccination (not recorded which). The sequence came from a woman younger than 30 who received the yellow fever vaccine. The chain uses TRBV7-3 and TRBJ2-5; D perhaps matches TRBD2 (6 bases). DNA of the CDR3: TGTGCCAGCAGCGGGACTCGGACCCGAATGGAGACCCAGTACTTC. Amino acids: CASSGTRTRMETQYF. Filled out from reference TRBV7-3 and TRBJ2-5, the complete variable domain reads GAGVSQTPSNKVTEKGKYVELRCDPISGHTALYWYRQSLGQGPEFLIYFQGTGAADDSGLPNDRFFAVRPEGSVSTLKIQRTERGDSAVYLCASSGTRTRMETQYFGPGTRLLVL.